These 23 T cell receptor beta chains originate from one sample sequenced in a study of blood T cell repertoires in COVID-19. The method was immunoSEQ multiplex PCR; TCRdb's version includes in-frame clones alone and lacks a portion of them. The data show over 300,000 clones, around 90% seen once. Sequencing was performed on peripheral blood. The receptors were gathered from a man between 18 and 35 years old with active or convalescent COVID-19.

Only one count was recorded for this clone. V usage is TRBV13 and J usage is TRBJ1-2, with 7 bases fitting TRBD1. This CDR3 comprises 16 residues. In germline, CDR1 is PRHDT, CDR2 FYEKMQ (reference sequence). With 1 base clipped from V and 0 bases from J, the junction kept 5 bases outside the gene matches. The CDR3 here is CASSLAGGRANYGYTF. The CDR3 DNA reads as TGTGCCAGCAGCTTAGCAGGGGGAAGAGCTAACTATGGCTACACCTTC. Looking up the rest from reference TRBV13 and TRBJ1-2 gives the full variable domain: AAGVIQSPRHLIKEKRETATLKCYPIPRHDTVYWYQQGPGQDPQFLISFYEKMQSDKGSIPDRFSAQQFSDYHSELNMSSLELGDSALYFCASSLAGGRANYGYTFGSGTRLTVV.

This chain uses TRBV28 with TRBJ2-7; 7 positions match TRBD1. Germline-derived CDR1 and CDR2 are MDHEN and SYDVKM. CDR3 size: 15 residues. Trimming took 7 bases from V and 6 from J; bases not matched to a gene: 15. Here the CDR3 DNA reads TGTGCCAGCACCACATCGGGGTTTTCAGGGGGCGAGCAGTACTTC. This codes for CASTTSGFSGGEQYF. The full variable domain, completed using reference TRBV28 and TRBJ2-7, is DVKVTQSSRYLVKRTGEKVFLECVQDMDHENMFWYRQDPGLGLRLIYFSYDVKMKEKGDIPEGYSVSREKKERFSLILESASTNQTSMYLCASTTSGFSGGEQYFGPGTRLTVT.

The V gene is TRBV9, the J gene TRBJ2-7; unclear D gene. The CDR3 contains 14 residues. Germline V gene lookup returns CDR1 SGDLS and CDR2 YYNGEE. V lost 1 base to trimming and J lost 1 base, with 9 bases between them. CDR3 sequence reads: CASSVSPVSYEQYF. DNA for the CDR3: TGTGCCAGCAGCGTATCCCCTGTTTCCTACGAGCAGTACTTC.

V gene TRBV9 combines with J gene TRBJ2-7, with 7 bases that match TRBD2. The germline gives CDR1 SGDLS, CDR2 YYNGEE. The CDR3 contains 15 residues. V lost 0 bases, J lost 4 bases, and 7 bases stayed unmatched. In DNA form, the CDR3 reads TGTGCCAGCAGCGTAGAGGAGGGAGGGATGTACGAGCAGTACTTC. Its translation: CASSVEEGGMYEQYF.

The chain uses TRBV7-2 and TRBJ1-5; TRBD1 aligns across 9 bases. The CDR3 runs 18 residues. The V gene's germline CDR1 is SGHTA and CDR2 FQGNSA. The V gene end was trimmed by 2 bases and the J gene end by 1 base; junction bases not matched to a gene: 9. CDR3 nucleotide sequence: TGTGCCAGCAGCTTACAGCCATGGACAGGGGCAAGCAATCAGCCCCAGCATTTT. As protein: CASSLQPWTGASNQPQHF. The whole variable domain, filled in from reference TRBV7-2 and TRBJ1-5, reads GAGVSQSPSNKVTEKGKDVELRCDPISGHTALYWYRQSLGQGLEFLIYFQGNSAPDKSGLPSDRFSAERTGGSVSTLTIQRTQQEDSAVYLCASSLQPWTGASNQPQHFGDGTRLSIL.

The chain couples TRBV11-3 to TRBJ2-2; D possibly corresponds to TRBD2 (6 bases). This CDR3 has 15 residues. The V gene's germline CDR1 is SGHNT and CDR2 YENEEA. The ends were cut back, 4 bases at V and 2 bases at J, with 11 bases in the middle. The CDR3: CASSSLLANTGELFF. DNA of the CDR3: TGTGCCAGCAGCTCCCTACTAGCTAACACCGGGGAGCTGTTTTTT. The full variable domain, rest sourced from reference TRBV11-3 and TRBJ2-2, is EAGVVQSPRYKIIEKKQPVAFWCNPISGHNTLYWYLQNLGQGPELLIRYENEEAVDDSQLPKDRFSAERLKGVDSTLKIQPAELGDSAVYLCASSSLLANTGELFFGEGSRLTVL.

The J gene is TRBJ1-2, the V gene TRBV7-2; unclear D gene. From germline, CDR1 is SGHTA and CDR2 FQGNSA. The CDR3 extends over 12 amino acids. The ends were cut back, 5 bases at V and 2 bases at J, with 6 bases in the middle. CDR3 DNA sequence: TGTGCCAGCAGCGCCACAAACTATGGCTACACCTTC. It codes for CASSATNYGYTF.

The CDR3 region is CAIKQANTGELFF. The DNA for the CDR3 is TGTGCCATTAAACAGGCGAACACCGGGGAGCTGTTTTTT. The chain is built from TRBV3-1 (or the pseudogene TRBV3-2) and TRBJ2-2, with D tentatively TRBD1 (5 bases). V shed 10 bases and J shed 0 bases, with 9 bases lying between them. The CDR3 covers 13 residues. CDR1 and CDR2 (germline): LGHDT, YNNKEL (reference sequence).

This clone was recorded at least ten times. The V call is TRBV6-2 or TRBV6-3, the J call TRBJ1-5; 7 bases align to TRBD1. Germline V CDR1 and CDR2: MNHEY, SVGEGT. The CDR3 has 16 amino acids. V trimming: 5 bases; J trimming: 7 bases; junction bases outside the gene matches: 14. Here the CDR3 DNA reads TGTGCCAGCAGTCTCGATCTAGACAGGGTTCGGCAGCCCCAGCATTTT. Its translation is CASSLDLDRVRQPQHF.

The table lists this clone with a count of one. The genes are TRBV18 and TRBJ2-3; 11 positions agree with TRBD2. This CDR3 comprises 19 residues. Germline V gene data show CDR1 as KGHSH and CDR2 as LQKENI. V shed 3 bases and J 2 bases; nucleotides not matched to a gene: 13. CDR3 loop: CASSPGLAGGNGNTDTQYF. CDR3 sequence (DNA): TGTGCCAGCTCACCGGGGCTAGCGGGAGGAAATGGAAACACAGATACGCAGTATTTT.

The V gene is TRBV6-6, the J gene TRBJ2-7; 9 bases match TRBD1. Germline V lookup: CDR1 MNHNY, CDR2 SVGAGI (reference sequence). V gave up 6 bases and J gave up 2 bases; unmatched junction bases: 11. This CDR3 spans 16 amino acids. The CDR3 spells CASRPTGTGYPYEQYF. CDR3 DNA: TGTGCCAGCAGGCCTACCGGGACAGGGTACCCCTACGAGCAGTACTTC.

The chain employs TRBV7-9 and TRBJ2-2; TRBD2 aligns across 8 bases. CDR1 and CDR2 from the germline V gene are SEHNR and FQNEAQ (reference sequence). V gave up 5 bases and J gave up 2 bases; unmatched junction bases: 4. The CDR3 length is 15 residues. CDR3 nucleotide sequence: TGTGCCAGCAGCCCCGCGGGAGGTAACACCGGGGAGCTGTTTTTT. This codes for CASSPAGGNTGELFF.

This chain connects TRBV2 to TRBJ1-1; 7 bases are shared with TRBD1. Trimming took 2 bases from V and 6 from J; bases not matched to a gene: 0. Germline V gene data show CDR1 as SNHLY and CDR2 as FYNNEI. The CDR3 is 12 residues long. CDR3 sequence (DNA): TGTGCCAGCAGTGAACAGGGGGCTGAAGCTTTCTTT. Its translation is CASSEQGAEAFF.

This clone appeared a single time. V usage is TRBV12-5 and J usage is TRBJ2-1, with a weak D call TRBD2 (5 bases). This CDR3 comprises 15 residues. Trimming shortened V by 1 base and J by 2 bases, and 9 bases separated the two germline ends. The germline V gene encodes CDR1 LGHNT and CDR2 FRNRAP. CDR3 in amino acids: CASGLGMRAYNEQFF. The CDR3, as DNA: TGTGCTAGTGGTTTGGGTATGAGGGCCTACAATGAGCAGTTCTTC.

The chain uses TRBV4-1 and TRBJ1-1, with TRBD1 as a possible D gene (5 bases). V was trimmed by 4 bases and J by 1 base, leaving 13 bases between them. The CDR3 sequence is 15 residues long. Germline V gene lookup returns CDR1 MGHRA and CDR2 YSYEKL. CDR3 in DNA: TGCGCCAGCAGCCCCATCGGGGGGAGGAACACTGAAGCTTTCTTT. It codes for CASSPIGGRNTEAFF.

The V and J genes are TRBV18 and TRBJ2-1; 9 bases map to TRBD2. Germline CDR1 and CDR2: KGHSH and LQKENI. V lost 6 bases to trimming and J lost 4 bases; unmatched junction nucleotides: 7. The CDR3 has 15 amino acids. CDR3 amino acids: CASSLDLAGYNEQFF. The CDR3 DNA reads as TGTGCCAGCTCGCTGGACCTAGCGGGGTACAATGAGCAGTTCTTC.

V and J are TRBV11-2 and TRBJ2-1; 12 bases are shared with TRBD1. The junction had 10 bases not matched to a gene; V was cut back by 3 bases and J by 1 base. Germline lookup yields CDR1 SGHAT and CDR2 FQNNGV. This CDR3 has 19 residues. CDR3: CASSFRGQGAISSYNEQFF. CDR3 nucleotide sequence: TGTGCCAGCAGCTTTCGGGGACAGGGGGCCATTTCATCCTACAATGAGCAGTTCTTC.

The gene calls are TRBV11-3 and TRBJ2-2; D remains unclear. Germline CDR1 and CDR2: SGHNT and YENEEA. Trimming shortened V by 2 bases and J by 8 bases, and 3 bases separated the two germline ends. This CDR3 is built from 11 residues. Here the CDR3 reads CASSLQGELFF. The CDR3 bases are TGTGCCAGCAGCTTACAGGGGGAGCTGTTTTTT.

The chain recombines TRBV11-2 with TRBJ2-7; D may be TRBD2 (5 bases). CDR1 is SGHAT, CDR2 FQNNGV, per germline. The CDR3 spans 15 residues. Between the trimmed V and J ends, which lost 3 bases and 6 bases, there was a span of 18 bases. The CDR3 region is CASSLSGVGSSEQYF. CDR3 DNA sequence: TGTGCCAGCAGCTTGAGCGGAGTAGGGTCATCCGAGCAGTACTTC.

In DNA form, the CDR3 reads TGTGCCATCAGTCCTCGGGGGGGCAGTCAGAATGAAAAACTGTTTTTT. Protein: CAISPRGGSQNEKLFF. V usage is TRBV10-3 and J usage is TRBJ1-4; D possibly corresponds to TRBD1 (6 bases). The V end lost 5 bases, the J end lost 5 bases, and 18 bases lay between the germline ends. This CDR3 comprises 16 residues. Per the germline V gene, CDR1 is ENHRY and CDR2 is SYGVKD.

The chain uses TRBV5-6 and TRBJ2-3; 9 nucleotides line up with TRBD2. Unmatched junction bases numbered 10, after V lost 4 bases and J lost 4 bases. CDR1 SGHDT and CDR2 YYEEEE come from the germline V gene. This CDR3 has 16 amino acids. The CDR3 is CASSLRAGGPSDTQYF. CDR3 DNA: TGTGCCAGCAGCCTAAGGGCGGGAGGGCCCTCAGATACGCAGTATTTT.

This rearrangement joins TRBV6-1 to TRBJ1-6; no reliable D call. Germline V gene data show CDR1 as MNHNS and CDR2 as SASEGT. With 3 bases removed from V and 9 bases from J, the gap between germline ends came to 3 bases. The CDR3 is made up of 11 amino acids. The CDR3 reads CASSESSPLHF. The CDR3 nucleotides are TGTGCCAGCAGTGAGAGTTCACCCCTCCACTTT.

CDR3 loop: CAGAPLSGYQETQYF. The CDR3 nucleotides are TGTGCCGGAGCCCCCCTGTCCGGGTACCAAGAGACCCAGTACTTC. The gene calls are TRBV5-8 and TRBJ2-5; D is undetermined. The germline V and J ends were trimmed by 10 bases and 0 bases, with 19 bases remaining between them. The CDR3 has 15 amino acids. Germline assignment: CDR1 SGHTS and CDR2 YDEGEE. The entire variable domain, with the rest obtained from reference TRBV5-8 and TRBJ2-5, is as follows: EAGVTQSPTHLIKTRGQQATLRCSPISGHTSVYWYQQALGLGLQFLLWYDEGEERNRGNFPPRFSGRQFPNYSSELNVNALELEDSALYLCAGAPLSGYQETQYFGPGTRLLVL.